This TCR beta chain emerged from a study of T cell changes during pregnancy in multiple sclerosis. With 6 bases removed from V and 5 bases from J, the gap between germline ends came to 10 bases. This CDR3 spans 13 amino acids. Germline V gene sequence: CDR1 MNHEY, CDR2 SVGAGI. This table comes from immunoSEQ multiplex PCR, and its TCRdb copy is limited to in-frame clones, with some not included. The profile shows around 70,000 clones, roughly nine tenths of them singletons. The origin of this receptor is a female donor in good health, enrolled as a control in a pregnancy study. The chain employs TRBV6-5 and TRBJ1-4, with D tentatively TRBD1 (5 bases). The sequencing used peripheral blood, collected in the second trimester of pregnancy. This CDR3 is CASRGHPNEKLFF. The CDR3, as DNA: TGTGCCAGCAGAGGACACCCAAATGAAAAACTGTTTTTT.